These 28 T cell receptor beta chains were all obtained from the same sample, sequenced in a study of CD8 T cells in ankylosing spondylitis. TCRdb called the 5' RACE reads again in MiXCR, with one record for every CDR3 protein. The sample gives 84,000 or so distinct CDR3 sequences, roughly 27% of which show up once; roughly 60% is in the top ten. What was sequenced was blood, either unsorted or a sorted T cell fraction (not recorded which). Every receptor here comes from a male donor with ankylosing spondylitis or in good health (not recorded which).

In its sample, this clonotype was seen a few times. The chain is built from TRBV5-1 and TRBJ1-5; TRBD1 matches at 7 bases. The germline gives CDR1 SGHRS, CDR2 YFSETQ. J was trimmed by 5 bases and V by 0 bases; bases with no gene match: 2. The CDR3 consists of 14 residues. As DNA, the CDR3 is TGCGCCAGCAGCTTGGAAACAGGGGATCAGCCCCAGCATTTT. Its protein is CASSLETGDQPQHF.

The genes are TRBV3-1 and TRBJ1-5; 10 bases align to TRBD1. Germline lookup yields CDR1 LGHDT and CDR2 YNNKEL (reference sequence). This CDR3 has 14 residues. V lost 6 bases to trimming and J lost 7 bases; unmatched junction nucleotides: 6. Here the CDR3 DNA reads TGTGCCAGCAGTGAGACAGGGGGCGTCCAGCCCCAGCATTTT. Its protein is CASSETGGVQPQHF. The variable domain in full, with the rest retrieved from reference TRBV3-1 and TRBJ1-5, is DTAVSQTPKYLVTQMGNDKSIKCEQNLGHDTMYWYKQDSKKFLKIMFSYNNKELIINETVPNRFSPKSPDKAHLNLHINSLELGDSAVYFCASSETGGVQPQHFGDGTRLSIL.

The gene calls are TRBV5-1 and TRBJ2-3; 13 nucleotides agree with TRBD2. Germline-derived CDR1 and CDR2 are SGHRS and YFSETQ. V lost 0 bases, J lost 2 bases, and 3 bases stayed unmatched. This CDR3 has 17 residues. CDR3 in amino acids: CASSLGGLAGFTDTQYF. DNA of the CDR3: TGCGCCAGCAGCTTGGGGGGACTAGCGGGGTTCACAGATACGCAGTATTTT.

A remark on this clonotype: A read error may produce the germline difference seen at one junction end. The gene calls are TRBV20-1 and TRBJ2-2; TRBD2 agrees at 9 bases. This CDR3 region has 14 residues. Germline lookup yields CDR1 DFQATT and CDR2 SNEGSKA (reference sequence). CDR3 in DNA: TGTACAGCTAAGGGGACTAGCACCACCGGGGAGCTGTTTTTT. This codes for CTAKGTSTTGELFF.

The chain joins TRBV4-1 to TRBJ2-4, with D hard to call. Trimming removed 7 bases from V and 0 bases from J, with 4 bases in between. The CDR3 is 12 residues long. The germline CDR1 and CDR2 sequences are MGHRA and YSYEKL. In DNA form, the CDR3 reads TGCGCCAGCACTTTAGCCAAAAACATTCAGTACTTC. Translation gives CASTLAKNIQYF.

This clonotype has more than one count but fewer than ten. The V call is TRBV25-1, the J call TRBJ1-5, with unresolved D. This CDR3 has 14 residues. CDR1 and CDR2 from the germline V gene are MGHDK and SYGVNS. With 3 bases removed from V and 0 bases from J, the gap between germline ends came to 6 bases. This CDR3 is CASSDLDSNQPQHF. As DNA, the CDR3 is TGTGCCAGCAGTGACCTTGATAGCAATCAGCCCCAGCATTTT. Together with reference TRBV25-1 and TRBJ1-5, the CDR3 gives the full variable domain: EADIYQTPRYLVIGTGKKITLECSQTMGHDKMYWYQQDPGMELHLIHYSYGVNSTEKGDLSSESTVSRIRTEHFPLTLESARPSHTSQYLCASSDLDSNQPQHFGDGTRLSIL.

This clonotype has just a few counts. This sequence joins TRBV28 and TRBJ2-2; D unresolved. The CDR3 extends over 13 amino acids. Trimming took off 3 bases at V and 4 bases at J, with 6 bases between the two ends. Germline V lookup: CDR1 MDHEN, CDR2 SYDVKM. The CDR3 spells CASSLESTGELFF. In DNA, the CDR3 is TGTGCCAGCAGTTTGGAAAGCACCGGGGAGCTGTTTTTT.

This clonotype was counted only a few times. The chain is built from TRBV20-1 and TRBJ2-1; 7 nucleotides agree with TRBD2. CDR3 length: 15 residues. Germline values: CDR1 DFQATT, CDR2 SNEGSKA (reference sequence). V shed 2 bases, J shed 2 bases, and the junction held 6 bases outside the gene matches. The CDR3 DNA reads TGCAGTGCTAGACCCCCTAGCGGAGCCTACAATGAGCAGTTCTTC. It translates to CSARPPSGAYNEQFF.

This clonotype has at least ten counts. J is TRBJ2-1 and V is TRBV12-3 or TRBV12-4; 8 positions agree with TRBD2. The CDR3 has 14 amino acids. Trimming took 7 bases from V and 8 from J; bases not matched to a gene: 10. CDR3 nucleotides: TGTGCCAGCACCATTCAGAGCGGGAGCCATGAGCAGTTCTTC. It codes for CASTIQSGSHEQFF.

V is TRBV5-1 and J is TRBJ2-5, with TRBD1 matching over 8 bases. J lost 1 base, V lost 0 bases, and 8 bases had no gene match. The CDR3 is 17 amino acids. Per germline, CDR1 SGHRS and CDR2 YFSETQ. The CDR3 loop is CASSLDAIGQGQETQYF. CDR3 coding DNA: TGCGCCAGCAGCTTGGACGCCATAGGACAGGGCCAAGAGACCCAGTACTTC.

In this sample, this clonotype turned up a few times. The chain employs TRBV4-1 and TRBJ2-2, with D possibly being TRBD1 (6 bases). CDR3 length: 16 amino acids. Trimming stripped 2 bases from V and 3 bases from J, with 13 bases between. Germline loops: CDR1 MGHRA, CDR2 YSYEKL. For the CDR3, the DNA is TGCGCCAGCAGCCAACGAGGACAGACTTACACCGGGGAGCTGTTTTTT. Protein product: CASSQRGQTYTGELFF.

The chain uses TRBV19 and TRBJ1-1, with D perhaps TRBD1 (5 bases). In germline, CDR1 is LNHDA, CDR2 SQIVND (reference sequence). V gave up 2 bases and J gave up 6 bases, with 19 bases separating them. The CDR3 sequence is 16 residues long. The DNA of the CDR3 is TGTGCCAGTAGTATATCGACGGGACCGGGATTGGCTGAAGCTTTCTTT. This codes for CASSISTGPGLAEAFF.

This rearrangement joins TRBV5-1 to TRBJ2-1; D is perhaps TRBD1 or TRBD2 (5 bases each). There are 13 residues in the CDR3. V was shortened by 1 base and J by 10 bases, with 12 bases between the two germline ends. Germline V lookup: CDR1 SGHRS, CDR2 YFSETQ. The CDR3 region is CASSLWAREEQFF. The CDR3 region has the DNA TGCGCCAGCAGCTTGTGGGCCAGGGAGGAGCAGTTCTTC.

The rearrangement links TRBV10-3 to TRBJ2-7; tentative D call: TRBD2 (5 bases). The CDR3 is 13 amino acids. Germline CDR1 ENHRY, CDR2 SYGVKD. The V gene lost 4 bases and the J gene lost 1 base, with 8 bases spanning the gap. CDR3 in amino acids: CAISGGGSYEQYV. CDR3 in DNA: TGTGCCATCAGTGGTGGAGGTTCCTACGAGCAGTACGTC.

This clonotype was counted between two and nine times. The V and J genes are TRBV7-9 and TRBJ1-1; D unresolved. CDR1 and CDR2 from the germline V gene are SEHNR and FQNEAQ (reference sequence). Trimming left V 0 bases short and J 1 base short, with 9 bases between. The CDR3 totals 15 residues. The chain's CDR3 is CASSLAIIQNTEAFF. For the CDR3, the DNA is TGTGCCAGCAGCTTAGCGATAATCCAGAACACTGAAGCTTTCTTT.

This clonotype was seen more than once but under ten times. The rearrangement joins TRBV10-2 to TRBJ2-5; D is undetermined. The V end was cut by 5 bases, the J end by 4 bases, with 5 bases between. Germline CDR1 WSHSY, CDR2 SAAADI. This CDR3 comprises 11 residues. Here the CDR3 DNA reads TGCGCCAGCAGTAACCGAGAGACCCAGTACTTC. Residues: CASSNRETQYF.

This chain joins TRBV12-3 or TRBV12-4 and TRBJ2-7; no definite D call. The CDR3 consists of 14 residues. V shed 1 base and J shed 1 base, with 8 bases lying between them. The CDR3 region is CASSLGPSSYEQYF. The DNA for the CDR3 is TGTGCCAGCAGTTTAGGGCCTAGTTCCTACGAGCAGTACTTC.

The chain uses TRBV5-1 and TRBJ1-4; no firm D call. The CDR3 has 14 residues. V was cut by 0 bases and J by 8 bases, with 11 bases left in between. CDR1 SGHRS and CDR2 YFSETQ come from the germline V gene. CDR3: CASSLVEGSEKLFF. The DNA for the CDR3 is TGCGCCAGCAGCTTGGTAGAGGGCTCGGAAAAACTGTTTTTT.

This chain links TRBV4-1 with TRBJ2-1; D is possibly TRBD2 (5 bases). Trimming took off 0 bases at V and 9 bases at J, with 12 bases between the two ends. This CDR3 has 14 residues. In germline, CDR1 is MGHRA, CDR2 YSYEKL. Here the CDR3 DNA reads TGCGCCAGCAGCCAAGAGGATCACCGGGGTGAGCAGTTCTTC. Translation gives CASSQEDHRGEQFF.

CDR3 sequence reads: CATSPRPHSAGAKNIQYF. The CDR3 DNA reads as TGTGCCACCAGCCCTCGGCCCCACTCGGCAGGGGCCAAAAACATTCAGTACTTC. The chain is built from TRBV15 and TRBJ2-4; D may be TRBD1 (5 bases). Germline-derived CDR1 and CDR2 are LNHNV and YYDKDF (reference sequence). The CDR3 is 18 amino acids. V was shortened by 5 bases and J by 1 base, with 21 bases between the two germline ends.

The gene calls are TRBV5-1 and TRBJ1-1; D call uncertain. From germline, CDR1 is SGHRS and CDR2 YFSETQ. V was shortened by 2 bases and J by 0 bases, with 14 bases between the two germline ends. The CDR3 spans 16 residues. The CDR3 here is CASSLTVGNLNTEAFF. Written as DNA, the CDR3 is TGCGCCAGCAGCTTAACCGTCGGGAACTTGAACACTGAAGCTTTCTTT.

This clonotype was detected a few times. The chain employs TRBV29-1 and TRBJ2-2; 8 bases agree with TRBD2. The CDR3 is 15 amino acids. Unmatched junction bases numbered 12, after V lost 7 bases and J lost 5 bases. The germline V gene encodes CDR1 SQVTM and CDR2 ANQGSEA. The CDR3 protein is CSASVPAGGTGELFF. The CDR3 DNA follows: TGCAGCGCCAGCGTGCCTGCGGGAGGAACCGGGGAGCTGTTTTTT.

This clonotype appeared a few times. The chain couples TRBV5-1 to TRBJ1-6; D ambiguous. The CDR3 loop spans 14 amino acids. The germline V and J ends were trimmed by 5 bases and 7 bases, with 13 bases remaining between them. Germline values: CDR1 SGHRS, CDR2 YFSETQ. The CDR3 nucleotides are TGCGCCAGCAGTAGGGAGGGCTACAATTCACCCCTCCACTTT. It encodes CASSREGYNSPLHF.

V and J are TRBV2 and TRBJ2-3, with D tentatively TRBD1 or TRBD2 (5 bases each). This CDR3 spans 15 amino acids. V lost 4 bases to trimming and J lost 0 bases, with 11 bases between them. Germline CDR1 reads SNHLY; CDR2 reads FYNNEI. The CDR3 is CASSGGGESTDTQYF. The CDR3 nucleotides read TGTGCCAGCAGTGGTGGGGGTGAAAGCACAGATACGCAGTATTTT. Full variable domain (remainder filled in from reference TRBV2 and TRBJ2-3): EPEVTQTPSHQVTQMGQEVILRCVPISNHLYFYWYRQILGQKVEFLVSFYNNEISEKSEIFDDQFSVERPDGSNFTLKIRSTKLEDSAMYFCASSGGGESTDTQYFGPGTRLTVL.

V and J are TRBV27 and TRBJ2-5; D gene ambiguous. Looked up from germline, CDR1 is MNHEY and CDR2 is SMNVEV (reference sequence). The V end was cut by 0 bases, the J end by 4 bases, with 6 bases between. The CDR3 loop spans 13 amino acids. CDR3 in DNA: TGTGCCAGCAGTTTATCCCGAGGAGAGACCCAGTACTTC. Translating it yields CASSLSRGETQYF.

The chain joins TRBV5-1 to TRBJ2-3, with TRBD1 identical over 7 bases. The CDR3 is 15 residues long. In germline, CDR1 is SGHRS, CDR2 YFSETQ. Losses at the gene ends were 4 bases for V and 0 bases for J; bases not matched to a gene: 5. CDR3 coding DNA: TGCGCCAGCAGCCGAGGGGACAGAAGCACAGATACGCAGTATTTT. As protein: CASSRGDRSTDTQYF. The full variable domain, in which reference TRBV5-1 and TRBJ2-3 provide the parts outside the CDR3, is KAGVTQTPRYLIKTRGQQVTLSCSPISGHRSVSWYQQTPGQGLQFLFEYFSETQRNKGNFPGRFSGRQFSNSRSEMNVSTLELGDSALYLCASSRGDRSTDTQYFGPGTRLTVL.

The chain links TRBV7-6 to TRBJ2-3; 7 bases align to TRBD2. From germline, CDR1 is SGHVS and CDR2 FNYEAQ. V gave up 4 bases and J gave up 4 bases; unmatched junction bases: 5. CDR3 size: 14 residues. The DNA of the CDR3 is TGTGCCAGCAGCTACCGACTAGCAGCAGATACGCAGTATTTT. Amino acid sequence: CASSYRLAADTQYF.

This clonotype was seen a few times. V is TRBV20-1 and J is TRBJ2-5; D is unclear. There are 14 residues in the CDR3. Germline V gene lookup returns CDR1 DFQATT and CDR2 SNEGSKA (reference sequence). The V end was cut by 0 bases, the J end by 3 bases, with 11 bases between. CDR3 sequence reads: CSARDTSAEETQYF. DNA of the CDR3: TGCAGTGCTAGAGATACCAGCGCGGAAGAGACCCAGTACTTC.